These T cell receptor beta chains were read from a single sample in a study of Tregs in tolerant kidney transplant recipients. TCRdb keeps only in-frame clones here, not all; method: immunoSEQ multiplex PCR. The sample yields tens of thousands of clones, 80% to 95% seen once. Sample: Tregs from blood, taken before the transplant. All receptors come from a human donor who received a combined kidney and bone marrow transplant. Each CDR3 is given without its conserved first and last residue. D genes are given only for firm matches. For some rows the clone size is stated as once, few or many, or as a class when expanded; others skip it.

TRBJ1-5	-	-	TRBV7-9	ASSFHQGFSPQH
TRBJ1-1	-	-	TRBV28	ASTRYDMSEAF
TRBJ2-2	-	-	TRBV14	ASSQPQGPGELF
TRBJ2-1	-	TRBD2	TRBV18	ASSPPWGLAESSYNEQF
TRBJ1-3	-	-	TRBV2	ASSDGDVRSGNTIY
TRBJ2-3	-	-	TRBV4-1	ASSQGARAADTQY
TRBJ1-1	-	TRBD1	TRBV9	ASSSSGTGDTEAF
TRBJ1-6	-	TRBD1	TRBV5-4	ASSLVGQGRNSPLH
TRBJ1-5	-	-	TRBV18	ASSPGTGKGNQPQH
TRBJ2-2	-	TRBD1	TRBV28	ASSLWYRIQVGDRGEKTGELF
TRBJ1-5	-	-	TRBV6-1	ASSSLTNQPQH
TRBJ2-1	-	TRBD2	TRBV7-8	ASREVANEQF
TRBJ1-5	-	-	TRBV19	ASSMVAPTVYSNQPQH
TRBJ1-6	-	-	TRBV7-2	ASSQRAREESSPLH
TRBJ1-5	few	TRBD1	TRBV5-1	ASSLWGTGGQPQH
TRBJ1-4	-	TRBD1	TRBV2	ASSLDRGREKLF
TRBJ1-1	-	-	TRBV27	ASSSWGGSPRAEAF
TRBJ1-5	-	TRBD1	TRBV7-7	ASSLGGTGGYSNQPQH